What follows is one TCR beta chain and its context. The entry originates in a study of blood T cell repertoires in COVID-19. The data were produced by immunoSEQ multiplex PCR, yet TCRdb's version contains in-frame clones alone and is incomplete. The data contain some 94,000 clones, roughly 70% of them singletons. Losses at the gene ends were 2 bases for V and 2 bases for J; bases not matched to a gene: 5. This CDR3 contains 15 residues. Germline CDR1 is SGHVS and CDR2 is FQNEAQ. This sequence joins TRBV7-8 and TRBJ2-7, with 8 bases identical to TRBD2. The sample was peripheral blood. The receptor was isolated from a woman aged 55 to 70 in a cohort sampled during active or convalescent COVID-19. CDR3 nucleotides: TGTGCCAGCAGCTTATCGGGAGGGATAGCCTACGAGCAGTACTTC. It yields the protein CASSLSGGIAYEQYF. Full variable domain (remainder filled in from reference TRBV7-8 and TRBJ2-7): GAGVSQSPRYKVAKRGQDVALRCDPISGHVSLFWYQQALGQGPEFLTYFQNEAQLDKSGLPSDRFFAERPEGSVSTLKIQRTQQEDSAVYLCASSLSGGIAYEQYFGPGTRLTVT.